The rows below give T cell receptor beta chains drawn from one sample of a study of T cells in tuberculosis. Generated by immunoSEQ multiplex PCR, the TCRdb table keeps only in-frame clones and is missing some. The sample consists of tens of thousands of clones, about 95% of them appearing once. Sequencing was performed on PBMCs. These receptors originate from a donor aged 10-29 years with latent tuberculosis or without tuberculosis infection. Each CDR3 is given with its conserved first and last residue. A D gene is named only where the DNA matches it firmly. Clone size appears in some rows only: once, few, many, or a class for an expanded clone.

clone size	V gene	CDR3 length	J gene	D gene	CDR3 DNA	CDR3 protein
.	TRBV6-6	16	TRBJ2-1	TRBD2	TGTGCCAGCAGTTACAGGGCGGGAGGGGACTTAAATGAGCAGTTCTTC	CASSYRAGGDLNEQFF
.	TRBV9	14	TRBJ1-4	.	TGTGCCAGCAGCGCCGGACAGTATAATGAAAAACTGTTTTTT	CASSAGQYNEKLFF
.	TRBV5-6	15	TRBJ1-5	.	TGTGCCAGCAGTCGTGAGGGAGTTGGCAATCAGCCCCAGCATTTT	CASSREGVGNQPQHF
.	TRBV5-6	11	TRBJ1-3	.	TGTGCCAGCCTGGGGGCCGACACCATATATTTT	CASLGADTIYF
.	TRBV7-9	15	TRBJ1-4	.	TGTGCCAGCAGCTTAGAAGGGGTAGGAGACGAAAAACTGTTTTTT	CASSLEGVGDEKLFF
.	TRBV7-8	15	TRBJ2-7	TRBD2	TGTGCCAGCAGCCTTGGGGAGGGAGGGCCCTACGAGCAGTACTTC	CASSLGEGGPYEQYF
.	TRBV29-1	13	TRBJ2-7	.	TGCAGCGTTGCCAAGGGGCTAACCTACGAGCAGTACTTC	CSVAKGLTYEQYF
.	TRBV7-2	13	TRBJ1-5	TRBD1	TGTGCCAGCAGCTCTCAGGGGGATCAGCCCCAGCATTTT	CASSSQGDQPQHF
.	TRBV5-4	15	TRBJ1-2	TRBD1	TGTGCCAGCAGCTTGGTGGACAGGGGAGAATATGGCTACACCTTC	CASSLVDRGEYGYTF
.	TRBV6-1	14	TRBJ1-2	TRBD1	TGTGCCAGCAGCTCCAGGGGGTCAGGAAATGGCTACACCTTC	CASSSRGSGNGYTF
.	TRBV30	15	TRBJ2-1	TRBD2	TGTGCCTGGACCACCAGCGGGAGTAGGTACAATGAGCAGTTCTTC	CAWTTSGSRYNEQFF
.	TRBV6-4	16	TRBJ2-1	TRBD2	TGTGCCAGCAGTGATTATGCGGGAGGGTTTGCGGGTGAGCAGTTCTTC	CASSDYAGGFAGEQFF
once	TRBV28	15	TRBJ2-7	.	TGTGCCAGCAGTAGGGAAGGGGGGGCAATCTACGAGCAGTACTTC	CASSREGGAIYEQYF
.	TRBV2	16	TRBJ1-6	TRBD1	TGTGCCAGCAGTCCCCCGGGACAGGGGGCTGGATCACCCCTCCACTTT	CASSPPGQGAGSPLHF
.	TRBV9	15	TRBJ1-1	TRBD1	TGTGCCAGCAGCCCCGGAAGGGGGCAGTTCACTGAAGCTTTCTTT	CASSPGRGQFTEAFF
.	TRBV5-1	15	TRBJ1-1	.	TGCGCCAGCAGCCCTGGACTGGGGTCTAACACTGAAGCTTTCTTT	CASSPGLGSNTEAFF
.	TRBV6-1	12	TRBJ1-1	.	TGTGCCAGCAAGAGGGGGAGCACTGAAGCTTTCTTT	CASKRGSTEAFF
.	TRBV30	13	TRBJ1-1	TRBD1	TGTGCCTGGACTCACAGGGGGAACACTGAAGCTTTCTTT	CAWTHRGNTEAFF
.	TRBV21-1	20	TRBJ1-5	.	TGTGCCAGCAGCAAAATAGAGAGACAGGGGGTGATCTATAGCAATCAGCCCCAGCATTTT	CASSKIERQGVIYSNQPQHF
.	TRBV9	13	TRBJ1-1	.	TGTGCCAGCAGTTACGGCCAGGCCACTGAAGCTTTCTTT	CASSYGQATEAFF
.	TRBV7-7	14	TRBJ2-5	TRBD1	TGTGCCAGCAGCTCAGGGGGTACCCAAGAGACCCAGTACTTC	CASSSGGTQETQYF
.	TRBV2	13	TRBJ1-2	.	TGTGCCAGCAGTTGGTCAACAGATTATGGCTACACCTTC	CASSWSTDYGYTF
.	TRBV7-2	13	TRBJ1-1	.	TGTGCCAGCAGTCCCATAGGGAGAGTTGAAGCTTTCTTT	CASSPIGRVEAFF
.	TRBV27	13	TRBJ1-2	.	TGTGCCAGCAGTTTGGAGAGGAACTATGGCTACACCTTC	CASSLERNYGYTF
.	TRBV11-2	16	TRBJ2-3	TRBD2	TGTGCCAGCAGCTTAGATATAGCGGGAGCCCCAGATACGCAGTATTTT	CASSLDIAGAPDTQYF
.	TRBV6-5	15	TRBJ1-5	.	TGTGCCAGCAGTAGGGACACCTTTACCAATCAGCCCCAGCATTTT	CASSRDTFTNQPQHF
.	TRBV7-3	14	TRBJ2-3	TRBD1	TGTGCCAGCAGGCCTGGACAGGGCACAGATACGCAGTATTTT	CASRPGQGTDTQYF
.	TRBV19	16	TRBJ2-3	.	TGTGCCAGTAGTAGCCCGTTAGGAGCCCGCACAGATACGCAGTATTTT	CASSSPLGARTDTQYF
.	TRBV6-5	13	TRBJ1-2	.	TGTGCCAGCAGTTACCCCGGGATGGGTGGCTACACCTTC	CASSYPGMGGYTF
.	TRBV7-7	13	TRBJ1-1	.	TGTGCCAGCAGCCGACAGGAGAACACTGAAGCTTTCTTT	CASSRQENTEAFF
.	TRBV27	12	TRBJ2-7	TRBD1	TGTGCCAGCTCAACACAGGGGAACGAGCAGTACTTC	CASSTQGNEQYF
.	TRBV7-7	15	TRBJ2-1	TRBD2	TGTGCCAGCAGCCAGGGACTAGCGGGAGGCAATGAGCAGTTCTTC	CASSQGLAGGNEQFF
.	TRBV11-2	15	TRBJ1-3	.	TGTGCCAGCAGCTTAGTACGGTACTCTGGAAACACCATATATTTT	CASSLVRYSGNTIYF
once	TRBV2	17	TRBJ2-2	TRBD1	TGTGCCAGCAGTGAAGGATGGACCGGGACAGAGGCCGGGGAGCTGTTTTTT	CASSEGWTGTEAGELFF
once	TRBV6-5	12	TRBJ2-1	.	TGTGCCAGCAGTTACACCGGCAATGAGCAGTTCTTC	CASSYTGNEQFF
.	TRBV29-1	14	TRBJ1-4	TRBD1	TGCAGCGTTGAGCCCGGGACAGGGACACGGGGACTGTTTTTT	CSVEPGTGTRGLFF
.	TRBV30	14	TRBJ2-3	.	TGTGCCTGGATCGAGCGGGGACACTGGGATACGCAGTATTTT	CAWIERGHWDTQYF
.	TRBV25-1	15	TRBJ1-2	TRBD1	TGTGCCAGCAGTCCTCCGGGACAGGGTAACTATGGCTACACCTTC	CASSPPGQGNYGYTF
.	TRBV5-1	16	TRBJ2-3	TRBD2	TGCGCCAGCAGCTTAATTACCGGGGGGGCATCAGATACGCAGTATTTT	CASSLITGGASDTQYF
.	TRBV19	15	TRBJ1-5	.	TGTGCCAGTAGTATCGCAGGTTATAGCAATCAGCCCCAGCATTTT	CASSIAGYSNQPQHF
.	TRBV27	14	TRBJ1-1	.	TGTGCCAGCAGCCCCACAGGGTTTAACACTGAAGCTTTCTTT	CASSPTGFNTEAFF
.	TRBV6-5	13	TRBJ1-4	.	TGTGCCAGCACGACAGCGACCTTGAGCAAACTGTTTTTT	CASTTATLSKLFF
.	TRBV5-4	14	TRBJ1-2	TRBD1	TGTGCCAGCAGCTTTCTCGACCCAGGGGGCGGCTACACCTTC	CASSFLDPGGGYTF
.	TRBV6-5	14	TRBJ2-3	.	TGTGCCAGCAGTTACTCTAGAGACACAGATACGCAGTATTTT	CASSYSRDTDTQYF
.	TRBV7-9	16	TRBJ2-3	TRBD2	TGTGCCAGCGAGAGCGGGACCCTCATACGCAAAGATACGCAGTATTTT	CASESGTLIRKDTQYF
once	TRBV19	11	TRBJ1-1	TRBD1	TGTGCCAGTAGGAGGGGGCTTTTGGCTTTCTTT	CASRRGLLAFF
once	TRBV6-1	15	TRBJ2-1	TRBD2	TGTGCCAGCAGTCTAGCGGGAGTAGATTACAATGAGCAGTTCTTC	CASSLAGVDYNEQFF
once	TRBV27	15	TRBJ2-7	.	TGTGCCAGCAGTTTCACGGACACTACGTCGTCCGAGCAGTACTTC	CASSFTDTTSSEQYF
.	TRBV18	14	TRBJ2-3	.	TGTGCCAGCTCACCAAAAGCTAACACAGATACGCAGTATTTT	CASSPKANTDTQYF
.	TRBV6-5	15	TRBJ2-7	TRBD2	TGTGCCAGCTCCCTGGGGGGGTGGAGCTCCTACGAGCAGTACTTC	CASSLGGWSSYEQYF
.	TRBV6-5	15	TRBJ2-1	TRBD2	TGTGCCAGCTCGGCCTCTAGCGGGGTAAGGAATGAGCAGTTCTTC	CASSASSGVRNEQFF